These 5 T cell receptor beta chains originate from one sample sequenced in a study of blood T cell repertoires in COVID-19. Profiled with immunoSEQ multiplex PCR; TCRdb holds only in-frame clones, not every one. Of 200,000 to 300,000 clones detected, around nine tenths appear once; the ten largest clones hold 1.5% to 2%. The sample taken for sequencing was peripheral blood. The source is a woman in her sixties or seventies who had recovered from COVID-19.

J is TRBJ2-5 and V is TRBV18, with TRBD1 as a possible D gene (6 bases). The CDR3 extends over 16 amino acids. CDR1 and CDR2 (germline): KGHSH, LQKENI. The V end was cut by 2 bases, the J end by 5 bases, with 18 bases between. As DNA, the CDR3 is TGTGCCAGCTCACCAGTCCAGACAGGCTACGGGGAGACCCAGTACTTC. Protein sequence: CASSPVQTGYGETQYF.

The rearrangement links TRBV19 to TRBJ2-7; D is perhaps TRBD1 (6 bases). V was shortened by 3 bases and J by 1 base, with 10 bases between the two germline ends. The length of the CDR3 is 14 residues. CDR1 and CDR2 (germline): LNHDA, SQIVND (reference sequence). The CDR3 sequence is CASSIGRGSYEQYF. The CDR3 DNA reads as TGTGCCAGTAGTATCGGCAGGGGATCCTACGAGCAGTACTTC.

The CDR3 DNA follows: TGTGCCAGCAGCGTAGGGGCGGGGTGGCCCCAGCATTTT. Translating it yields CASSVGAGWPQHF. V is TRBV9 and J is TRBJ1-5; D is ambiguous. This CDR3 has 13 amino acids. The germline gives CDR1 SGDLS, CDR2 YYNGEE. Trimming removed 0 bases at V and 9 bases at J, with 10 bases between.

This clone showed up just a few times. The genes are TRBV29-1 and TRBJ2-3; unclear D gene. The CDR3 extends over 16 amino acids. The ends were cut back, 7 bases at V and 0 bases at J, with 20 bases in the middle. Per the germline V gene, CDR1 is SQVTM and CDR2 is ANQGSEA. CDR3 residues: CSAGGPSGSSTDTQYF. The CDR3, as DNA: TGCAGCGCCGGTGGTCCTAGTGGATCTAGCACAGATACGCAGTATTTT.

The gene calls are TRBV5-6 and TRBJ1-1; tentatively, D is TRBD1 (5 bases). Germline V lookup: CDR1 SGHDT, CDR2 YYEEEE. V was trimmed by 4 bases and J by 0 bases, leaving 22 bases between them. This CDR3 region has 18 residues. CDR3 nucleotide sequence: TGTGCCAGCAGCCGATCGGACACGAGATCCTGGTTGAACACTGAAGCTTTCTTT. Translation: CASSRSDTRSWLNTEAFF.